Sequencing of this T cell receptor (beta chain) was carried out in a study of cytomegalovirus exposure and HLA in healthy donors. Researchers ran the PCR with 60 Vbeta and 13 Jbeta primers. Produced via immunoSEQ multiplex PCR; TCRdb's table is partial and in-frame only. The sample has about 120,000 clones, around 76% seen once. A word on this clone: Antigen unknown.

The study's findings and limits: The authors later found HLA-associated TCR beta chains more clonally expanded than equally common others.

With 5 bases clipped from V and 0 bases from J, the junction kept 7 bases outside the gene matches. The CDR3 spans 15 residues. The germline CDR1 and CDR2 sequences are SGHRS and YFSETQ. Sequenced material: PBMCs. This TCR derives from a man between 60 and 75 years old in good health and CMV-seropositive. The chain links TRBV5-1 to TRBJ1-2; 7 bases line up with TRBD1. As DNA, the CDR3 is TGCGCCAGCAGTAAGGGACAGCCCACTAACTATGGCTACACCTTC. This encodes CASSKGQPTNYGYTF.